The 6 T cell receptor beta chains below all came from one sample that was sequenced in a study of blood T cell repertoires in COVID-19. Sequencing was performed with immunoSEQ multiplex PCR; in TCRdb, only in-frame clones are kept and a portion is missing. This repertoire shows roughly 300,000 clones, approximately 91% found once; its top ten account for about 2.3%. Sequencing was performed on PBMCs or T cells enriched from blood (not recorded which). Source of these receptors: a woman in her thirties or forties with acute COVID-19.

The CDR3 spells CASTNSPGTGELFF. DNA of the CDR3: TGTGCCAGCACCAATTCCCCGGGCACCGGGGAGCTGTTTTTT. The V and J genes are TRBV11-1 and TRBJ2-2; D gene uncertain. The CDR3 has 14 amino acids. In germline, CDR1 is SGHAT, CDR2 FQDESV (reference sequence). Trimming pared 7 bases from V and 4 bases from J, leaving 13 bases between.

This clone was detected only once. The chain links TRBV7-9 to TRBJ2-7, with a weak D call TRBD1 (5 bases). Trimming stripped 5 bases from V and 4 bases from J, with 12 bases between. Germline CDR1 reads SEHNR; CDR2 reads FQNEAQ (reference sequence). There are 13 residues in the CDR3. The CDR3 loop is CASSRVTGYEQYF. In DNA form, the CDR3 reads TGTGCCAGCAGCCGGGTTACAGGATACGAGCAGTACTTC.

V and J are TRBV15 and TRBJ1-5; D may be TRBD1 (6 bases). V lost 6 bases and J lost 6, with 21 bases in between. Germline V CDR1 and CDR2: LNHNV, YYDKDF (reference sequence). The CDR3 runs to 16 residues. The CDR3 coding sequence is TGTGCCACCAGTACAACGACAGGATCTATCTTTCAGCCCCAGCATTTT. Its translation is CATSTTTGSIFQPQHF.

The chain has TRBV30 and TRBJ1-6, with 11 bases matching TRBD1. Trimming at V came to 0 bases and at J to 5 bases, leaving 9 bases not matched to a gene. The CDR3 loop spans 18 amino acids. Germline assignment: CDR1 GTSNPN and CDR2 SVGIG (reference sequence). The CDR3 nucleotides read TGTGCCTGGAGTGTAGGGACAGGGGGGATTTGGGATAATTCACCCCTCCACTTT. Translating gives CAWSVGTGGIWDNSPLHF. The complete variable domain, with remaining parts taken from reference TRBV30 and TRBJ1-6, reads SQTIHQWPATLVQPVGSPLSLECTVEGTSNPNLYWYRQAAGRGLQLLFYSVGIGQISSEVPQNLSASRPQDRQFILSSKKLLLSDSGFYLCAWSVGTGGIWDNSPLHFGNGTRLTVT.

The genes are TRBV13 and TRBJ2-2; TRBD2 matches at 8 bases. Looked up from germline, CDR1 is PRHDT and CDR2 is FYEKMQ (reference sequence). The CDR3 is 17 residues long. The V segment lost 8 bases and the J segment 0 bases; nucleotides outside the gene matches: 11. Here the CDR3 DNA reads TGTGCCAGCGCTACCTCTTTAGCGGGACCGAACACCGGGGAGCTGTTTTTT. It is translated as CASATSLAGPNTGELFF.

CDR3 sequence (DNA): TGTGCCAGCAGCTCAGAATTCCAGTCGCAGTATTTT. Translating it yields CASSSEFQSQYF. V and J are TRBV28 and TRBJ2-3; D remains unclear. V lost 6 bases and J lost 10, with 14 bases in between. Germline CDR1 and CDR2: MDHEN and SYDVKM. CDR3 size: 12 residues.